One sample yielded the 11 T cell receptor beta chains listed below, sequenced in a study of shared clonotypes between healthy human individuals. Libraries were prepared by immunoSEQ multiplex PCR; TCRdb keeps only in-frame clonotypes and omits some of them. Altogether millions of clones are present, 85% to 95% being singletons, with the ten largest covering roughly 0.14%. What was sequenced was naive CD4+ T cells sorted from blood. The subset was: CD45RA+ positively selected. Receptors originate from a man between 18 and 29 years old in good health.

The chain uses TRBV6-5 and TRBJ2-2; the D gene is possibly TRBD2 (5 bases). CDR3 length equals 15 residues. Germline V gene data show CDR1 as MNHEY and CDR2 as SVGAGI. Trimming took off 2 bases at V and 6 bases at J, with 13 bases between the two ends. The CDR3 nucleotides read TGTGCCAGCAGTTACGAATCCGGGGTCCCCGGGGAGCTGTTTTTT. Translation: CASSYESGVPGELFF.

V and J are TRBV20-1 and TRBJ2-1; D is unclear. Germline V CDR1 and CDR2: DFQATT, SNEGSKA (reference sequence). V lost 4 bases and J 12 bases, leaving 10 bases between the germline ends. CDR3 length equals 10 residues. The CDR3 region has the DNA TGCAGTGCTAAAGACGGGCCGCAGTTCTTC. It encodes CSAKDGPQFF.

This clone has just one count. CDR3 DNA: TGTGCCAGCAGCGAGGACAGGTACGCTGGAAACACCATATATTTT. This sequence encodes CASSEDRYAGNTIYF. The chain joins TRBV7-9 to TRBJ1-3, with 7 bases lining up with TRBD1. Germline V gives CDR1 SEHNR, CDR2 FQNEAQ (reference sequence). J lost 2 bases, V lost 5 bases, and 6 bases had no gene match. The CDR3 contains 15 residues.

A word on this clone: This sample also contains other DNA sequences that code for the same CDR3. The CDR3 nucleotides read TGTGCCTGGAGCGGAGGGGGCACAGATACGCAGTATTTT. Its translation: CAWSGGGTDTQYF. The chain has TRBV30 and TRBJ2-3, with D possibly TRBD2 on 6 matching bases. The CDR3 runs 13 residues. Germline CDR1 and CDR2: GTSNPN and SVGIG (reference sequence). V lost 3 bases, J lost 1 base, and 8 bases lay in between.

This clone was counted once. The chain employs TRBV10-1 and TRBJ2-3, with 8 nucleotides matching TRBD2. The V segment lost 2 bases and the J segment 1 base; nucleotides outside the gene matches: 5. The germline V gene has CDR1 WNHNN and CDR2 SYGVQD (reference sequence). The CDR3 runs to 16 residues. The CDR3 region has the DNA TGCGCCAGCAGTGAGGCAGCAGCGGGGGGCACAGATACGCAGTATTTT. This translates into CASSEAAAGGTDTQYF.

The rearrangement uses TRBV11-2 and TRBJ2-7; 13 nucleotides agree with TRBD2. The CDR3 consists of 16 residues. Germline-derived CDR1 and CDR2 are SGHAT and FQNNGV. Trimming cost V 1 base and J 6 bases; bases outside gene matches: 6. The chain's CDR3 is CASSLGGGLAGPEQYF. For the CDR3, the DNA is TGTGCCAGCAGCTTAGGTGGGGGACTAGCGGGACCCGAGCAGTACTTC.

This chain uses TRBV25-1 with TRBJ1-3; D is unclear. The CDR3 is 14 residues long. The V gene's germline CDR1 is MGHDK and CDR2 SYGVNS. Trimming took off 1 base at V and 4 bases at J, with 8 bases between the two ends. The CDR3 here is CASSELGGGNTIYF. The CDR3 DNA is TGTGCCAGCAGTGAATTAGGAGGGGGAAACACCATATATTTT.

For this clone: Other DNA variants within this sample encode the same CDR3. Written as DNA, the CDR3 is TGTGCCAGCAGCGTAGATAACGGTCCCTACGAGCAGTACTTC. The encoded protein is CASSVDNGPYEQYF. This chain links TRBV9 with TRBJ2-7; D is undetermined. V was trimmed by 0 bases and J by 2 bases, leaving 9 bases between them. The CDR3 is 14 amino acids. CDR1 SGDLS and CDR2 YYNGEE come from the germline V gene.

This chain joins TRBV10-1 and TRBJ2-1, with D uncertain. V dropped 2 bases and J dropped 0 bases, with 8 bases sitting between them. Germline CDR1 is WNHNN and CDR2 is SYGVQD (reference sequence). This CDR3 is 15 amino acids long. The CDR3 region has the DNA TGCGCCAGCAGTGAGAGGGCGAGCTCCTACAATGAGCAGTTCTTC. Translated, it gives CASSERASSYNEQFF.

This clone has a handful of counts. The rearrangement uses TRBV2 and TRBJ1-2; D gene uncertain. This CDR3 has 12 amino acids. Germline assignment: CDR1 SNHLY and CDR2 FYNNEI. V was cut by 1 base and J by 8 bases, with 8 bases left in between. CDR3 in amino acids: CASSEGSMGYTF. In DNA form, the CDR3 reads TGTGCCAGCAGTGAAGGGAGCATGGGCTACACCTTC. The full variable domain, rest sourced from reference TRBV2 and TRBJ1-2, is EPEVTQTPSHQVTQMGQEVILRCVPISNHLYFYWYRQILGQKVEFLVSFYNNEISEKSEIFDDQFSVERPDGSNFTLKIRSTKLEDSAMYFCASSEGSMGYTFGSGTRLTVV.

The rearrangement joins TRBV7-8 to TRBJ1-6, with a tentative D call TRBD1 (5 bases). The CDR3 has 15 amino acids. CDR1 and CDR2 from the germline V gene are SGHVS and FQNEAQ. Trimming removed 3 bases at V and 8 bases at J, with 14 bases between. CDR3 in DNA: TGTGCCAGCAGCTTCGGCCGGGGGGGGGATTCACCCCTCCACTTT. It yields the protein CASSFGRGGDSPLHF.